These T cell receptor beta chains were read from a single sample in a study of identical twins. TCRdb reanalysed the 5' RACE reads using MiXCR and keeps one entry per CDR3 protein. Altogether some 240,000 distinct CDR3 sequences are present, 8% to 11% being singletons, with the ten largest covering more than 8%. The sample was memory T cells sorted from blood. The receptors were gathered from a man over 45 in good health. Both conserved end residues are part of each CDR3. A D gene is named only where the DNA matches it firmly. Not every row has a clone size; where given, it reads once, few, many or a size class.

few	TRBV20-1	NA	CSARYPGQRNNQPQHF
many	TRBV9	NA	CASSVEPTGNEKLFF
many	TRBV5-1	NA	CASSLGGPGANVLTF
NA	TRBV10-1	TRBD1	CASSGTGGFSYEQYF
NA	TRBV2	NA	CASQTWEHSTDTQYF
many	TRBV12-3/TRBV12-4	TRBD1	CASSSPRSQGADTQYF
medium-sized	TRBV29-1	NA	CSARAASAYEQYF
NA	TRBV19	NA	CASMPPGERKTQYF
many	TRBV15	NA	CATSRGHNEQFF
few	TRBV29-1	TRBD2	CSVGPILREVSYNEQFF
few	TRBV6-2/TRBV6-3	NA	CASSYSGRGVAGEQFF
many	TRBV2	NA	CASRDPYRDWANYGYTF
many	TRBV11-2	TRBD1	CASSFATGPTDTQYF
NA	TRBV12-3/TRBV12-4	NA	CASSLRGDGGNTIYF
NA	TRBV7-7	TRBD1	CATSPGQGWGETQYF
few	TRBV30	NA	CAWSLPNSENSPLHF
few	TRBV7-3	TRBD2	CASSALAGDLGQFF
many	TRBV13	NA	CASSLEGSGVSFGAFF